This T cell receptor (delta chain) was recovered during a study of Vδ1+ human thymocytes. Study-wide results and caveats: Thymic TRG and TRD repertoires appeared highly polyclonal.

V lost 2 bases, J lost 0 bases, and 6 bases stayed unmatched. The CDR3 extends over 17 amino acids. CDR1 is TSWWSYY and CDR2 is QGS in the germline V gene. Sequences come from RNA converted to cDNA by reverse transcription. Multiplex PCR used pooled V-gene forward primers and a constant-region reverse primer to amplify CDR3s. TCRdb redid the clone calls on the multiplex PCR reads with CATT. The sample carries 70,000 to 90,000 delta-chain clones, approximately 34% recorded once. Purity of the sorted Vdelta1+ thymocytes ranged from roughly 98% to 99.6%. This clone was found a few times. Its antigen is still unknown.

Material for sequencing was Vdelta1+ gamma-delta thymocytes from the thymus. Documented subset: FACS-sorted CD3+ TCRalphabeta- TCRVdelta1+ TCRVdelta2- thymocytes. The sequence derives from a boy younger than two who had congenital heart surgery. The chain recombines TRDV1 with TRDJ1; 10 nucleotides match TRDD3. CDR3 amino acids: CALGERRTGGYTDKLIF. In DNA form, the CDR3 reads TGTGCTCTTGGGGAAAGGCGAACTGGGGGATACACCGATAAACTCATCTTT.